Below, 3 T cell receptor beta chains from the same sample are listed, as sequenced in a study of CD8+ T cells in alopecia areata (dated by TCRdb to the late 2010s). The protocol used for the library was the immunoSEQ multiplex PCR assay. For TCR sequencing, RNA was extracted from every sample and reverse transcribed into cDNA to serve as template. Sourced from immuneACCESS, this table was stored by TCRdb with only in-frame sequences that have V and J called. A share of the clones is absent; for the studies checked, an unresolved V gene accounts for under half, and the remainder has no known explanation. This sample comprises roughly 110,000 clones, about 83% of them detected only once. The ten biggest clones cover under 25% of the sample. Read against the paper, the sample's time point label means: roughly 24 weeks on oral tofacitinib. The treatment or condition label, as the study defines it: oral pan-JAK inhibitor, 5-10 mg twice daily.

The sample consisted of CD8+ T cells sorted from blood, taken at week 24, from a patient treated with tofacitinib. Receptor source: a human donor with alopecia areata.

In its sample, this clone was seen a few times. CDR3 in amino acids: CASGQPLAGGRETQYF. The CDR3 DNA reads TGTGCTAGTGGCCAGCCCTTGGCGGGGGGCCGAGAGACCCAGTACTTC. The chain uses TRBV12-5 and TRBJ2-5; 8 bases are shared with TRBD2. Per germline, CDR1 LGHNT and CDR2 FRNRAP. The CDR3 totals 16 residues. With 6 bases clipped from V and 4 bases from J, the junction kept 13 bases outside the gene matches.

This clone was counted once. The chain employs TRBV4-1 and TRBJ1-1, with TRBD1 matching over 9 bases. Germline V gene lookup returns CDR1 MGHRA and CDR2 YSYEKL. The CDR3 is 17 amino acids. Trimming at V came to 3 bases and at J to 1 base, leaving 9 bases not matched to a gene. The CDR3 sequence: CASSHPDRGIQNTEAFF. In DNA form, the CDR3 reads TGCGCCAGCAGCCATCCGGACAGGGGAATCCAGAACACTGAAGCTTTCTTT.

The chain joins TRBV15 to TRBJ2-3; a weak D match, TRBD2 (5 bases). V was trimmed by 0 bases and J by 2 bases, leaving 15 bases between them. Germline lookup yields CDR1 LNHNV and CDR2 YYDKDF (reference sequence). The CDR3 totals 17 residues. The CDR3 here is CATSRDRRLVPTDTQYF. Written as DNA, the CDR3 is TGTGCCACCAGCAGAGATCGGAGGCTAGTCCCCACAGATACGCAGTATTTT.